The subject of this entry is one T cell receptor (beta chain). Authors' data handling: Estimation of nucleated cell counts relied on the amplification of reference gene primers. Profiling relied on immunoSEQ multiplex PCR, and the TCRdb table lists in-frame clones only, not all of them. That table gives V, J and clone size, and the DNA gave D and trimming. The sample gives 180,000 or so clones, approximately 87% of which show up once; around 2.3% is in the top ten. This sample is drawn from a study of blood T cell repertoires in COVID-19. Background on the study: Samples taken during acute and convalescent COVID-19 were collected in the United States, Italy and Spain.

J gave up 1 base and V 6 bases, and 5 bases lay outside the gene matches. This CDR3 has 14 residues. Germline lookup yields CDR1 SNHLY and CDR2 FYNNEI. This chain joins TRBV2 and TRBJ2-5, with 7 bases aligning to TRBD1. The clonotype was recovered from a man aged 35 to 55 with active or convalescent COVID-19. Input material: peripheral blood. The CDR3 coding sequence is TGTGCCAGCAGCAATGACAGGGCCCAAGAGACCCAGTACTTC. Its translation is CASSNDRAQETQYF.